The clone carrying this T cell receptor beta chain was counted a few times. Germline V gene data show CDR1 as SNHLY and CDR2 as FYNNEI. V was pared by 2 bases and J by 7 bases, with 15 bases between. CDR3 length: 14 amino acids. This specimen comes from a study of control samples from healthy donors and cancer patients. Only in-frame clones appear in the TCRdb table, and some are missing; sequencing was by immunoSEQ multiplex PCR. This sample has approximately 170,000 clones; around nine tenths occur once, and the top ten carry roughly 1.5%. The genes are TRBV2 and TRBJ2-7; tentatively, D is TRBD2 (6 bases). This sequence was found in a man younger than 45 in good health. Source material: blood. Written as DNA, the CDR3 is TGTGCCAGCAGTGAATATTCGGGAGTCCGGGAGCAGTACTTC. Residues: CASSEYSGVREQYF.